The rows below give T cell receptor beta chains drawn from one sample of a study of CD8 T cells in ankylosing spondylitis. TCRdb re-derived calls from the 5' RACE reads in MiXCR, one entry per CDR3 protein. The data contain fewer than 550,000 distinct CDR3 sequences, over 4% of them singletons. The sample was blood, either unsorted or a sorted T cell fraction (not recorded which). The receptors were gathered from a male donor with ankylosing spondylitis. Both conserved end residues are part of each CDR3. A D gene is named only where the DNA matches it firmly. The size entry is marked missing in some rows and otherwise reads once, few, many or a size class.

D gene	J gene	V gene	clone size	CDR3 protein	CDR3 DNA
TRBD2	TRBJ2-1	TRBV5-1	many	CASSSGLADYNEQFF	TGCGCCAGCAGCTCGGGACTAGCGGATTACAATGAGCAGTTCTTC
.	TRBJ1-3	TRBV12-3/TRBV12-4	many	CASSFDISGNTIYF	TGTGCCAGCAGTTTCGACATCTCTGGAAACACCATATATTTT
.	TRBJ2-3	TRBV7-2	.	CASSFVNTQYF	TGTGCCAGCAGCTTCGTAAATACGCAGTATTTT
.	TRBJ2-5	TRBV5-6	many	CASRFFGPEETQYF	TGTGCCAGCAGATTCTTCGGTCCCGAAGAGACCCAGTACTTC
TRBD1	TRBJ1-6	TRBV20-1	many	CSARGDRAYNSPLHF	TGCAGTGCTAGAGGGGACAGGGCCTATAATTCACCCCTCCACTTT
.	TRBJ1-5	TRBV28	many	CASSSLLTAAYQPQHF	TGTGCCAGCAGTTCCCTACTGACAGCGGCCTATCAGCCCCAGCATTTT
.	TRBJ2-3	TRBV5-1	many	CASRMVLGADTQYF	TGCGCCAGCAGGATGGTTTTAGGGGCAGATACGCAGTATTTT
TRBD1	TRBJ1-6	TRBV4-1	many	CASGPGQDYSPLHF	TGCGCCAGCGGTCCGGGACAGGATTATTCACCCCTCCACTTT
.	TRBJ1-3	TRBV20-1	many	CSAPRVGGGNTIYF	TGCAGTGCCCCCAGGGTCGGCGGGGGAAACACCATATATTTT
.	TRBJ2-5	TRBV29-1	many	CSVEQGPQETQYF	TGCAGCGTTGAACAGGGGCCTCAAGAGACCCAGTACTTC
.	TRBJ1-4	TRBV20-1	many	CSAPYLALGLFF	TGCAGTGCGCCGTACCTAGCGCTAGGCCTGTTTTTT
TRBD1	TRBJ1-5	TRBV25-1	many	CASTDSTGGHSQPQHF	TGTGCCAGCACCGATTCGACAGGGGGCCATAGTCAGCCCCAGCATTTT
.	TRBJ2-1	TRBV4-3	few	CASSQHFGGNNEQFF	TGCGCCAGCAGCCAACACTTCGGGGGAAACAATGAGCAGTTCTTC
TRBD2	TRBJ2-1	TRBV20-1	many	CSARVPGLAGVSYNEQFF	TGCAGTGCTAGAGTACCCGGGCTAGCGGGTGTCTCCTACAATGAGCAGTTCTTC